This T cell receptor beta chain originates from a study of T cell responses to AZD1222 COVID-19 vaccine (dated by TCRdb to about 2021). Background on the whole study: A total of approximately 250 trial participants underwent TCR sequencing, of whom approximately 200 had received two doses of AZD1222 and 26 had received two doses of the MenACWY control vaccine. Trial participants were enrolled by age into 18-55, 56-69 and 70-plus year subgroups, with around 150, 28 and 57 TCR-sequenced participants respectively. Study-level results and caveats: Because no day 14 peak-response samples were available, the repertoires could be characterized only after the peak T cell response. Only a handful of AZD1222 recipients were SARS-CoV-2 seropositive at baseline, limiting conclusions about previously exposed vaccinees. Participants were mostly white British, with more females than males. The authors suggested clonal diversity may have been underestimated. CD4 TCRs associated with the vaccine covered the entire spike protein, and the dominant responses were in regions 160-218 and 743-854. The 56-69-year group was small, and its depth increase did not reach significance, likely because of low power. A significant rise in spike-specific TCR breadth and depth was observed after two AZD1222 doses relative to day 0 and relative to MenACWY recipients. Reportedly, close to half of the unique spike-specific TCRs recognized epitopes lying outside the regions that are mutated in the B.1.351 and B.1.1.7 variants.

The time point label here, explained by the study, means: about 28 days (+/-7) after the second vaccine dose. AZD1222 recipients given second doses at about 4 weeks or at about 12 weeks were pooled, since spike-specific TCR depth and breadth were not found to differ between the two schedules. The vaccinee samples were drawn from two UK trials, COV001 and COV002, one of which was a single-blind randomized controlled phase 2/3 trial testing AZD1222 (ChAdOx1 nCoV-19) in healthy adults. Trial participant PBMC samples were collected at day 0 and day 28 after the second dose for TCRbeta chain sequencing. About this clone itself: This clone's antigen is unknown. Base quality data are lacking; no much larger clone is found one base away.

V drops 4 bases and J drops 1 base, leaving 8 bases in between. CDR1 is given as SGHRS and CDR2 as YFSETQ, both from the germline V gene. The CDR3 runs 13 amino acids, cysteine and phenylalanine included. CDR3 DNA is the only sequence kept; it has 39 bases, read in frame from the first base. The CDR3 regions of human TCRbeta chains were analyzed by immunosequencing. In the original analysis: Repertoire TCRs were matched against a reference library of SARS-CoV-2-specific TCRs generated with the MIRA antigen-specificity platform. Breadth was defined as the fraction of unique TCRs that were SARS-CoV-2-associated. Depth was defined as the fraction of total T cells that were SARS-CoV-2-associated. Each spike-specific TCR was assigned to its reactive spike region and to a CD4 or CD8 class using the MIRA data. Log10-transformed breadth and depth values were compared by one-way ANOVA with Sidak's multiple comparisons tests. TCRdb provides this immuneACCESS table in a form limited to in-frame rearrangements. Some clones are lacking; in checked studies, under half of them reflect an unresolved V gene, and why the rest are absent is not known. D and trimming come from the DNA, and the V and J calls and clone size come from that table. The sample table contains 150,000 to 160,000 clones; only one count was recorded for 90% of them. The top ten constitute approximately 1.4% of the sample.

The chain is encoded by TRBV5-1 joined to TRBJ1-2, with the D gene not confidently named. The receptor was isolated from an adult who received the AZD1222 COVID-19 vaccine. Sequencing was performed on peripheral blood, taken 28 days after the second AZD1222 dose. The DNA sequence is as follows: TGCGCCAGCAGCCGGCAGGATAACTATGGCTACACCTTC. This gives the protein CASSRQDNYGYTF.